This is a list of T cell receptor beta chains from one sample in a study of response to subunit inactivated influenza vaccine. Each CDR3 protein is one row after TCRdb ran MiXCR on the RT-PCR reads. The repertoire holds about 520,000 distinct CDR3 sequences, approximately 7.8% seen once, with around 13% in the top ten. The source was PBMCs from blood, collected less than 30 months after vaccination. These receptors were taken from a man between 45 and 75 years old who received an inactivated influenza vaccine. CDR3s include the opening cysteine and the closing phenylalanine or tryptophan. Each record gives: D gene, J gene, V gene, clone size, CDR3 protein, CDR3 DNA. The D gene is left open where the match is weak. Clone size is stated in some rows and not others, as once, few, many or a class when expanded.

d_gene: .
j_gene: TRBJ2-4
v_gene: TRBV7-2
abundance: .
CDR3aa: CASSLVGGRRAKNIQYF
CDR3nt: TGTGCCAGCAGCTTAGTCGGGGGGCGGAGGGCCAAAAACATTCAGTACTTC

d_gene: .
j_gene: TRBJ2-2
v_gene: TRBV7-9
abundance: many
CDR3aa: CASSFQGGNTGELFF
CDR3nt: TGTGCCAGCAGCTTTCAGGGCGGGAACACCGGGGAGCTGTTTTTT

d_gene: .
j_gene: TRBJ2-1
v_gene: TRBV6-2/TRBV6-3
abundance: .
CDR3aa: CATGMSSYNEQFF
CDR3nt: TGTGCCACCGGGATGTCCTCCTACAATGAGCAGTTCTTC

d_gene: .
j_gene: TRBJ2-3
v_gene: TRBV12-3/TRBV12-4
abundance: many
CDR3aa: CASSFKRGDTQYF
CDR3nt: TGTGCCAGCAGTTTTAAGAGGGGAGATACGCAGTATTTT

d_gene: .
j_gene: TRBJ2-4
v_gene: TRBV20-1
abundance: few
CDR3aa: CSAPNSIAKNIQYF
CDR3nt: TGCAGCGCGCCGAATAGTATAGCCAAAAACATTCAGTACTTC

d_gene: TRBD1
j_gene: TRBJ1-1
v_gene: TRBV7-2
abundance: few
CDR3aa: CASSSNRGDTEAFF
CDR3nt: TGTGCCAGCAGCTCGAACAGGGGGGACACTGAAGCTTTCTTT

d_gene: TRBD2
j_gene: TRBJ2-5
v_gene: TRBV2
abundance: few
CDR3aa: CASSGSGEETQYF
CDR3nt: TGTGCCAGCAGTGGGAGCGGGGAAGAGACCCAGTACTTC

d_gene: .
j_gene: TRBJ2-3
v_gene: TRBV5-6
abundance: few
CDR3aa: CASSLRKLVVGDTQYF
CDR3nt: TGTGCCAGCAGCTTACGTAAACTAGTCGTTGGGGATACGCAGTATTTT

d_gene: TRBD1
j_gene: TRBJ2-3
v_gene: TRBV2
abundance: .
CDR3aa: CASVWDRGTDTQYF
CDR3nt: TGTGCCAGCGTCTGGGACAGGGGCACAGATACGCAGTATTTT

d_gene: .
j_gene: TRBJ1-1
v_gene: TRBV4-3
abundance: few
CDR3aa: CASSQVGSQDKAFF
CDR3nt: TGCGCCAGCAGCCAAGTGGGTAGTCAGGACAAAGCTTTCTTT

d_gene: TRBD2
j_gene: TRBJ2-1
v_gene: TRBV7-6
abundance: few
CDR3aa: CASSLALVGGSRPVSYNEQFF
CDR3nt: TGTGCTAGCAGCTTAGCGCTGGTCGGGGGGAGCCGTCCTGTTTCATACAATGAGCAGTTCTTC

d_gene: .
j_gene: TRBJ1-6
v_gene: TRBV6-1
abundance: many
CDR3aa: CATVQGSTDSPLHF
CDR3nt: TGTGCCACTGTACAGGGCTCGACGGATTCACCCCTCCACTTT

d_gene: TRBD2
j_gene: TRBJ2-3
v_gene: TRBV19
abundance: few
CDR3aa: CASSFGLAADTQYF
CDR3nt: TGTGCCAGTAGTTTCGGACTAGCGGCAGATACGCAGTATTTT

d_gene: TRBD1
j_gene: TRBJ2-3
v_gene: TRBV4-3
abundance: few
CDR3aa: CASSHTGGPDTQYF
CDR3nt: TGCGCCAGCAGCCACACAGGGGGCCCAGATACGCAGTATTTT

d_gene: TRBD1
j_gene: TRBJ2-7
v_gene: TRBV20-1
abundance: .
CDR3aa: CSARDGTGDEQYF
CDR3nt: TGCAGTGCTAGAGATGGTACAGGGGACGAGCAGTACTTC

d_gene: TRBD1
j_gene: TRBJ2-1
v_gene: TRBV15
abundance: many
CDR3aa: CATSRDGQGAYNEQFF
CDR3nt: TGTGCCACCAGCAGAGATGGACAGGGGGCATACAATGAGCAGTTCTTC

d_gene: TRBD1
j_gene: TRBJ1-1
v_gene: TRBV4-2
abundance: many
CDR3aa: CASSLEGQGTEAFF
CDR3nt: TGTGCCAGCAGCCTAGAGGGACAGGGGACTGAAGCTTTCTTT

d_gene: .
j_gene: TRBJ2-1
v_gene: TRBV19
abundance: .
CDR3aa: CASSIQQSTYNEQFF
CDR3nt: TGTGCCAGTAGTATACAACAGAGTACTTACAATGAGCAGTTCTTC

d_gene: .
j_gene: TRBJ1-1
v_gene: TRBV10-3
abundance: few
CDR3aa: CAKRTELNTEAFF
CDR3nt: TGTGCCAAGCGGACAGAGCTGAACACTGAAGCTTTCTTT

d_gene: .
j_gene: TRBJ1-1
v_gene: TRBV6-2/TRBV6-3
abundance: .
CDR3aa: CAALGLNTEAFF
CDR3nt: TGTGCCGCCCTCGGTTTGAACACTGAAGCTTTCTTT

d_gene: TRBD2
j_gene: TRBJ2-1
v_gene: TRBV20-1
abundance: few
CDR3aa: CSAPRSGGWGGEQFF
CDR3nt: TGCAGTGCTCCACGAAGCGGGGGGTGGGGTGGTGAGCAGTTCTTC

d_gene: TRBD1
j_gene: TRBJ2-7
v_gene: TRBV20-1
abundance: .
CDR3aa: CSARGQGSYEQYF
CDR3nt: TGCAGTGCTAGAGGACAGGGCTCCTACGAGCAGTACTTC

d_gene: .
j_gene: TRBJ2-3
v_gene: TRBV7-2
abundance: .
CDR3aa: CASSPRGRGVYTDTQYF
CDR3nt: TGTGCCAGCAGCCCAAGGGGTCGCGGGGTTTACACAGATACGCAGTATTTT

d_gene: .
j_gene: TRBJ2-1
v_gene: TRBV5-1
abundance: few
CDR3aa: CATSLGAGPYNEQFF
CDR3nt: TGCGCCACCTCCCTTGGGGCGGGGCCCTACAATGAGCAGTTCTTC

d_gene: .
j_gene: TRBJ2-5
v_gene: TRBV7-2
abundance: many
CDR3aa: CASSGSVMRGLETQYF
CDR3nt: TGTGCCAGCAGCGGTAGTGTTATGCGGGGCTTGGAGACCCAGTACTTC

d_gene: TRBD1
j_gene: TRBJ2-2
v_gene: TRBV4-3
abundance: few
CDR3aa: CASSPPARGTGELFF
CDR3nt: TGCGCCAGCAGCCCTCCCGCCAGGGGGACCGGGGAGCTGTTTTTT

d_gene: TRBD1
j_gene: TRBJ1-5
v_gene: TRBV6-5
abundance: .
CDR3aa: CASSYPRQGELSNQPQHF
CDR3nt: TGTGCCAGCAGTTACCCGCGACAGGGAGAGTTAAGCAATCAGCCCCAGCATTTT

d_gene: TRBD1
j_gene: TRBJ2-5
v_gene: TRBV7-6
abundance: .
CDR3aa: CASSRGQAQETQYF
CDR3nt: TGTGCCAGCAGCCGAGGACAGGCCCAAGAGACCCAGTACTTC

d_gene: TRBD1
j_gene: TRBJ1-6
v_gene: TRBV28
abundance: .
CDR3aa: CASIEGAIDYNSPLHF
CDR3nt: TGTGCCAGCATCGAGGGGGCCATTGACTATAATTCACCCCTCCACTTT

d_gene: .
j_gene: TRBJ2-3
v_gene: TRBV4-1
abundance: many
CDR3aa: CASSQDRRVADTQYF
CDR3nt: TGCGCCAGCAGCCAAGATCGCAGGGTGGCAGATACGCAGTATTTT

d_gene: .
j_gene: TRBJ2-1
v_gene: TRBV28
abundance: few
CDR3aa: CASSPAGAVAYNEQFF
CDR3nt: TGTGCCAGCAGTCCGGCGGGGGCGGTGGCCTACAATGAGCAGTTCTTC

d_gene: TRBD1
j_gene: TRBJ2-5
v_gene: TRBV2
abundance: many
CDR3aa: CASREGQGQETQYF
CDR3nt: TGTGCCAGCAGAGAGGGACAGGGTCAAGAGACCCAGTACTTC

d_gene: TRBD1
j_gene: TRBJ2-7
v_gene: TRBV7-9
abundance: many
CDR3aa: CASSYPDRYEQYF
CDR3nt: TGTGCCAGCAGCTACCCGGACAGGTACGAGCAGTACTTC

d_gene: TRBD1
j_gene: TRBJ1-4
v_gene: TRBV7-8
abundance: .
CDR3aa: CASSGGTATNEKLFF
CDR3nt: TGTGCCAGCAGCGGTGGGACAGCAACTAATGAAAAACTGTTTTTT

d_gene: TRBD2
j_gene: TRBJ2-5
v_gene: TRBV10-1
abundance: few
CDR3aa: CARPMRAAGGSQETQYF
CDR3nt: TGCGCCAGACCCATGAGGGCGGCGGGGGGATCCCAAGAGACCCAGTACTTC

d_gene: .
j_gene: TRBJ1-2
v_gene: TRBV7-2
abundance: many
CDR3aa: CASSPLNKNNYGYTF
CDR3nt: TGTGCCAGCAGCCCCTTAAACAAGAATAACTATGGCTACACCTTC

d_gene: .
j_gene: TRBJ1-6
v_gene: TRBV4-2
abundance: few
CDR3aa: CASSQDIGDNSPLHF
CDR3nt: TGTGCCAGCAGCCAAGATATAGGAGATAATTCACCCCTCCACTTT

d_gene: .
j_gene: TRBJ1-5
v_gene: TRBV12-3/TRBV12-4
abundance: many
CDR3aa: CASSLEQNQPQHF
CDR3nt: TGTGCCAGCAGTTTAGAGCAAAATCAGCCCCAGCATTTT

d_gene: .
j_gene: TRBJ1-2
v_gene: TRBV29-1
abundance: .
CDR3aa: CSVEDLSPRRYGYTF
CDR3nt: TGCAGCGTTGAGGACCTCTCCCCTCGGAGGTATGGCTACACCTTC

d_gene: .
j_gene: TRBJ2-1
v_gene: TRBV6-4
abundance: many
CDR3aa: CASSDSPGSNNEQFF
CDR3nt: TGTGCCAGCAGTGACTCACCCGGGAGTAACAATGAGCAGTTCTTC

d_gene: .
j_gene: TRBJ2-2
v_gene: TRBV6-2/TRBV6-3
abundance: many
CDR3aa: CASSYIVRGGELFF
CDR3nt: TGTGCCAGCAGTTACATCGTGAGGGGCGGGGAGCTGTTTTTT

d_gene: .
j_gene: TRBJ2-1
v_gene: TRBV20-1
abundance: .
CDR3aa: CCFSGLLSPITNEQFF
CDR3nt: TGCTGTTTCTCGGGACTCCTTTCACCAATTACCAATGAGCAGTTCTTC

d_gene: TRBD1
j_gene: TRBJ1-4
v_gene: TRBV6-5
abundance: .
CDR3aa: CASSYSIFGTGGNEKLFF
CDR3nt: TGTGCCAGCAGTTACTCGATATTTGGGACAGGAGGAAATGAAAAACTGTTTTTT

d_gene: .
j_gene: TRBJ2-2
v_gene: TRBV4-3
abundance: .
CDR3aa: CASSHRPRGITGELFF
CDR3nt: TGCGCCAGCAGCCACCGTCCCCGGGGAATCACCGGGGAGCTGTTTTTT

d_gene: .
j_gene: TRBJ2-7
v_gene: TRBV5-5
abundance: few
CDR3aa: CASSSIYGRYSYEQYF
CDR3nt: TGTGCCAGCAGCAGTATTTACGGGCGTTACTCCTACGAGCAGTACTTC

d_gene: .
j_gene: TRBJ1-1
v_gene: TRBV7-2
abundance: few
CDR3aa: CASSPHGGGGTEAFF
CDR3nt: TGTGCCAGCAGCCCACACGGCGGGGGAGGCACTGAAGCTTTCTTT

d_gene: .
j_gene: TRBJ1-4
v_gene: TRBV18
abundance: few
CDR3aa: CASSPGPPSINEKLFF
CDR3nt: TGTGCCAGCTCACCAGGGCCGCCTTCAATTAATGAAAAACTGTTTTTT

d_gene: .
j_gene: TRBJ2-3
v_gene: TRBV15
abundance: .
CDR3aa: CATSRELKGTDTQYF
CDR3nt: TGTGCCACCAGCAGAGAGTTAAAGGGCACAGATACGCAGTATTTT

d_gene: .
j_gene: TRBJ2-2
v_gene: TRBV7-2
abundance: few
CDR3aa: CASSPEVGELFF
CDR3nt: TGTGCCAGCAGCCCCGAGGTCGGGGAGCTGTTTTTT

d_gene: .
j_gene: TRBJ2-1
v_gene: TRBV11-2
abundance: .
CDR3aa: CASSLGGSSRSYNEQFF
CDR3nt: TGTGCCAGCAGCTTGGGGGGCAGTTCTCGCTCCTACAATGAGCAGTTCTTC

d_gene: .
j_gene: TRBJ1-1
v_gene: TRBV4-1
abundance: .
CDR3aa: CASSEDVWARLTEAFF
CDR3nt: TGCGCCAGCAGCGAGGATGTGTGGGCGAGATTGACTGAAGCTTTCTTT